The text below deals with one T cell receptor (beta chain). The antigen is not known. Data came from immunoSEQ multiplex PCR; TCRdb stores just in-frame clones and leaves some out. There are around 300,000 clones in the sample; approximately 83% occur only once, and around 1% lies in the top ten. This CDR3 is built from 13 residues. The V gene end was trimmed by 6 bases and the J gene end by 5 bases; junction bases not matched to a gene: 3. Germline V CDR1 and CDR2: LGHNA, YSLEER. These data come from a study of cytomegalovirus exposure and HLA in healthy donors. Overall study findings and caveats: Most TCR sequences were seen very rarely across donors, but some public TCRs occurred in many.

Source material: PBMCs. This TCR was recovered from a woman between 18 and 29 years old in good health and CMV-seronegative. The chain is built from TRBV4-3 and TRBJ1-2; 10 bases fit TRBD1. The CDR3, as DNA: TGCGCCAGCAGAAGGGGACAGGGGTATGGCTACACCTTC. This gives the protein CASRRGQGYGYTF.